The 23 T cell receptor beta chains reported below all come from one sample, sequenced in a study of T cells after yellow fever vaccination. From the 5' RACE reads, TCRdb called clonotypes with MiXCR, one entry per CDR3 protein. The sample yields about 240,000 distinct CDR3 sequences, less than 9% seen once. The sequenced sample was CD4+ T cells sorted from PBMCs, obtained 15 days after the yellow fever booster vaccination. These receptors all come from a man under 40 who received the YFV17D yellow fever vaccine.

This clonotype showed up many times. Written as DNA, the CDR3 is TGTGCCAGCAGTTACAATAGTTTTAAGCAGTTCTTC. Its translation: CASSYNSFKQFF. The rearrangement uses TRBV6-5 and TRBJ2-1; D unclear. The length of the CDR3 is 12 residues. In germline, CDR1 is MNHEY, CDR2 SVGAGI. V was cut by 2 bases and J by 11 bases, with 10 bases left in between.

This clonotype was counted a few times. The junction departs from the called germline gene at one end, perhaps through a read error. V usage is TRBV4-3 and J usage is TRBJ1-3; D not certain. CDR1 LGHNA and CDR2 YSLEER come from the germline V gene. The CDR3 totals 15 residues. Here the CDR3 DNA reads TGCGCCAGCAACCAAGAATATGGATCTGGAAACACCATATATTTT. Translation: CASNQEYGSGNTIYF.

This chain's CDR3 is CASSDASHRKNNSPLHF. In DNA form, the CDR3 reads TGCGCCAGCAGCGACGCGAGCCACCGCAAGAATAATTCACCCCTCCACTTT. V and J are TRBV5-1 and TRBJ1-6; no clear D. The germline CDR1 and CDR2 sequences are SGHRS and YFSETQ. CDR3 size: 17 residues. The V gene lost 4 bases and the J gene lost 5 bases, with 19 bases spanning the gap.

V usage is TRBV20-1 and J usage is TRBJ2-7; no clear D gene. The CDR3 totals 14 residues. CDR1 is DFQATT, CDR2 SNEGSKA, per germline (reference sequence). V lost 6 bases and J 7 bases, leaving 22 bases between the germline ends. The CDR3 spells CSALGRFQKFEQYF. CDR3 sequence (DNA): TGCAGTGCCCTGGGCCGCTTCCAGAAATTTGAGCAGTACTTC.

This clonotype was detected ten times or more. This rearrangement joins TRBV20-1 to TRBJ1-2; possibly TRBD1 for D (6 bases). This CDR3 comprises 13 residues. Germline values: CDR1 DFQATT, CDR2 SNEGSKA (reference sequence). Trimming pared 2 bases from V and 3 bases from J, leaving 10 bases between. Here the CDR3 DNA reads TGCAGTGCTAGACCCCGGACAGACTATGGCTACACCTTC. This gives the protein CSARPRTDYGYTF.

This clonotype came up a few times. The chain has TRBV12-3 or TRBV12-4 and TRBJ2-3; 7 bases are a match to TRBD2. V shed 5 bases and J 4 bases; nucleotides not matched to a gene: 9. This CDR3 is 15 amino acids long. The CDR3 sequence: CASSTGTTLSDTQYF. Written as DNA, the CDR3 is TGTGCCAGCAGTACCGGGACTACCCTATCAGATACGCAGTATTTT.

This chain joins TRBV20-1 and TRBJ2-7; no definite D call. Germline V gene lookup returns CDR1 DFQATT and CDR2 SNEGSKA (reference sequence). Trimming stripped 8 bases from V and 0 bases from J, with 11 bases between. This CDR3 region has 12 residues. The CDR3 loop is CSPHRDSYEQYF. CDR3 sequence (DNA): TGCAGTCCTCATAGGGACTCCTACGAGCAGTACTTC.

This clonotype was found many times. CDR3 in DNA: TGCAGTGCTAGAAAGGGGGACACCGGGGAGCTGTTTTTT. It yields the protein CSARKGDTGELFF. This sequence joins TRBV20-1 and TRBJ2-2, with D possibly being TRBD1 (6 bases). Germline V gene lookup returns CDR1 DFQATT and CDR2 SNEGSKA (reference sequence). V shed 2 bases and J shed 3 bases, with 7 bases lying between them. This CDR3 region has 13 residues.

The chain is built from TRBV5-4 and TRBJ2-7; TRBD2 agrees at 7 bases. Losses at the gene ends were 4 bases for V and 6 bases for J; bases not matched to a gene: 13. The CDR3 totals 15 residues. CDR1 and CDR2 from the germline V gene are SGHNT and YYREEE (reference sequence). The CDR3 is CASSSGLDRIGEQYF. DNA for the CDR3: TGTGCCAGCAGCAGCGGACTAGACCGGATCGGCGAGCAGTACTTC.

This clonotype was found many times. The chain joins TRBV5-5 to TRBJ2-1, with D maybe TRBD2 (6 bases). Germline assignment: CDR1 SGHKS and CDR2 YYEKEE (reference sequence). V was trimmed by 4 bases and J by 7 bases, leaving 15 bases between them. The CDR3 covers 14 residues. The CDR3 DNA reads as TGTGCCAGCAGCGGGGGGAGAGGTTCGAATGAGCAGTTCTTC. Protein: CASSGGRGSNEQFF.

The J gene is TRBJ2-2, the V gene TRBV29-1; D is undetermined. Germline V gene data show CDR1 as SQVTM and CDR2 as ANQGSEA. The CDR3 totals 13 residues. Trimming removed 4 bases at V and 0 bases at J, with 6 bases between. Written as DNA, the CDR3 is TGCAGCGTTGTCAGTCCGAACACCGGGGAGCTGTTTTTT. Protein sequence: CSVVSPNTGELFF.

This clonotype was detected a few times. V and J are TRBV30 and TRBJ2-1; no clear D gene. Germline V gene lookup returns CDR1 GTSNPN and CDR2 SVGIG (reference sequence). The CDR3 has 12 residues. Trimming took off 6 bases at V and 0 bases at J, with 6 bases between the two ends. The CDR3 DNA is TGTGCCTGTTCTAGCTCCTACAATGAGCAGTTCTTC. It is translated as CACSSSYNEQFF.

For the CDR3, the DNA is TGTGCCAGCAGGGCGGGACAGTCAACAATAATCTCCGGGGAGCTGTTTTTT. Translating gives CASRAGQSTIISGELFF. The chain has TRBV2 and TRBJ2-2; TRBD1 might be the D (7 bases). CDR3 length equals 17 residues. V was cut by 6 bases and J by 6 bases, with 23 bases left in between. The V gene's germline CDR1 is SNHLY and CDR2 FYNNEI.

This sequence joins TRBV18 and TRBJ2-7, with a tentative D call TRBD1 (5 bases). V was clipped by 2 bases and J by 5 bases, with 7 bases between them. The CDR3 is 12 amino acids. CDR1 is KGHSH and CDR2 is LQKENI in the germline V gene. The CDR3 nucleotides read TGTGCCAGCTCACCAAAACAGGACGAGCAGTACTTC. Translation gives CASSPKQDEQYF. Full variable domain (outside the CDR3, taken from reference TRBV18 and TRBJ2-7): NAGVMQNPRHLVRRRGQEARLRCSPMKGHSHVYWYRQLPEEGLKFMVYLQKENIIDESGMPKERFSAEFPKEGPSILRIQQVVRGDSAAYFCASSPKQDEQYFGPGTRLTVT.

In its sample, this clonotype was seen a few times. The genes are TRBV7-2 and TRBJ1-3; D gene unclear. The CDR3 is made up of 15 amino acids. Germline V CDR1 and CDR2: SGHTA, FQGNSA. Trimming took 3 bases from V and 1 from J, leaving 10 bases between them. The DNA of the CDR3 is TGTGCCAGCAGCTTGGGTAGCGGTTCTGGAAACACCATATATTTT. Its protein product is CASSLGSGSGNTIYF.

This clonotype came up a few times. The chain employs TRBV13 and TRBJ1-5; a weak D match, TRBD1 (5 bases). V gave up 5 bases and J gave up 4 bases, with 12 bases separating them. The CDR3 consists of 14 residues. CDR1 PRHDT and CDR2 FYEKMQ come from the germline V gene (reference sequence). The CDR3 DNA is TGTGCCAGCAGCCGCCCAGGGAGGAATCAGCCCCAGCATTTT. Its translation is CASSRPGRNQPQHF.

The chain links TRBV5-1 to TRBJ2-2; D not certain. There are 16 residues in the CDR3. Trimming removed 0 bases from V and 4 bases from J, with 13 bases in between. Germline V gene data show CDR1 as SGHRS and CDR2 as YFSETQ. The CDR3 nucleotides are TGCGCCAGCAGCTTGGGGGATTCGGGTGGCACCGGGGAGCTGTTTTTT. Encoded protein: CASSLGDSGGTGELFF.

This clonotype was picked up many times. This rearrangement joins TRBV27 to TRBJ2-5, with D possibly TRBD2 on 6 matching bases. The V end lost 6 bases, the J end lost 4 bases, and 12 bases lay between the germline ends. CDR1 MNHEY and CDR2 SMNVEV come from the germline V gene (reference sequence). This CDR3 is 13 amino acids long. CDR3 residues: CASRPRRGETQYF. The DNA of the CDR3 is TGTGCCAGCAGGCCCCGGAGGGGAGAGACCCAGTACTTC.

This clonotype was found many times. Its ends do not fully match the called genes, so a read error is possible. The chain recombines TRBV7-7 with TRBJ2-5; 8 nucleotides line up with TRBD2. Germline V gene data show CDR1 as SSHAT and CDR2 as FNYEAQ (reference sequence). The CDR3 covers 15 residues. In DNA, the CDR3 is TGTGCTAGCAGCGCCTTAGCGGGGTACCAAGAGACCCAGTACTTC. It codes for CASSALAGYQETQYF.

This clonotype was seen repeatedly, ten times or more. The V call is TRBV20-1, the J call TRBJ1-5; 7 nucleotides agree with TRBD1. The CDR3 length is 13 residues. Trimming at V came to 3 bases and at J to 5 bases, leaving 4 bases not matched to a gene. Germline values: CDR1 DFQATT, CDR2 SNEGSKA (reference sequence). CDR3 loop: CSASPTGDQPQHF. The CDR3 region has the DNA TGCAGTGCTAGCCCTACAGGGGATCAGCCCCAGCATTTT.

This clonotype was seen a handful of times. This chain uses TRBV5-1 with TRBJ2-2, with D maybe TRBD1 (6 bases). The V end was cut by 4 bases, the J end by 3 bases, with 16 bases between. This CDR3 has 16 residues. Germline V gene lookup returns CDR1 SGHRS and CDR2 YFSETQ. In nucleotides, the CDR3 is TGCGCCAGCAGCCCTTACAGGGCTGCGGACACCGGGGAGCTGTTTTTT. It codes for CASSPYRAADTGELFF.

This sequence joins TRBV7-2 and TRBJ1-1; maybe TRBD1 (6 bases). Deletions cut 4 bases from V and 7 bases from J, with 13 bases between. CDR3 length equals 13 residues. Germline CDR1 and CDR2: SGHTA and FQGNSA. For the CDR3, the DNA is TGTGCCAGCAGCTGGGGGGCAGGGCGTGAAGCTTTCTTT. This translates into CASSWGAGREAFF.

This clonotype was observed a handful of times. The CDR3 sequence is CASSYSGGFYPDTGELFF. CDR3 in DNA: TGTGCCAGCAGTTACTCGGGTGGCTTCTACCCCGACACCGGGGAGCTGTTTTTT. J is TRBJ2-2 and V is TRBV6-5; D gene unclear. Germline loops: CDR1 MNHEY, CDR2 SVGAGI. There are 18 residues in the CDR3. V was shortened by 0 bases and J by 3 bases, with 17 bases between the two germline ends.